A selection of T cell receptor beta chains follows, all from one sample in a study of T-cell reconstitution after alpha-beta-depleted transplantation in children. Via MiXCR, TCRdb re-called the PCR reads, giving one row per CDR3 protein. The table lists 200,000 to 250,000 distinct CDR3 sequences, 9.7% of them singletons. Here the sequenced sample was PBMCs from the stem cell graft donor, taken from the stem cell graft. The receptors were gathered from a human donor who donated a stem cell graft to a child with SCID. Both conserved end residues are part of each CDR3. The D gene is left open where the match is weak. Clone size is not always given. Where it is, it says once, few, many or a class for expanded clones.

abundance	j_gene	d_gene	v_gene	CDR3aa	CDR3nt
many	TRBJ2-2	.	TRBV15	CAASRGKAGELFF	TGTGCCGCCTCTCGGGGAAAGGCCGGGGAGCTGTTTTTT
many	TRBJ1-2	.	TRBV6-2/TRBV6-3	CASSDRGGYTF	TGTGCCAGCAGTGACCGCGGTGGCTACACCTTC
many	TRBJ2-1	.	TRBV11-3	CASSQRLGLTLSSYNEQFF	TGTGCCAGCAGCCAAAGGTTGGGGCTAACCCTAAGCTCCTACAATGAGCAGTTCTTC
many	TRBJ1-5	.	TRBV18	CASSHATVSNQPQHF	TGTGCCAGCTCACATGCGACAGTTAGCAATCAGCCCCAGCATTTT
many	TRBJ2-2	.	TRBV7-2	CASSLGPYTGELFF	TGTGCCAGCAGCTTGGGCCCGTACACCGGGGAGCTGTTTTTT
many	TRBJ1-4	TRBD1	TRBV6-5	CASSYLGTGREKLFF	TGTGCCAGCAGTTACTTAGGGACAGGGCGGGAAAAACTGTTTTTT
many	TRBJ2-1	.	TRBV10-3	CAIRDYRSIEQFF	TGTGCCATCAGGGACTATCGTTCGATTGAGCAGTTCTTC
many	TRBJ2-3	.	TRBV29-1	CSVEASMTDTQYF	TGCAGCGTTGAAGCTAGCATGACAGATACGCAGTATTTT
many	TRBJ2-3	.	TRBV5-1	CASSLALDRGDTQYF	TGCGCCAGCAGCTTGGCCCTAGATCGTGGGGATACGCAGTATTTT
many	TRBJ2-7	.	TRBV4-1	CASSLRGPGYEQYF	TGCGCCAGCAGCCTAAGAGGACCCGGCTACGAGCAGTACTTC
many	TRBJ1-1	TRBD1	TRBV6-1	CASTVLQGASAEAFF	TGTGCCAGCACGGTATTACAGGGGGCCTCAGCTGAAGCTTTCTTT
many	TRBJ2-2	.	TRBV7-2	CASSLESARGAGELFF	TGTGCCAGCAGCTTAGAGAGTGCACGGGGTGCCGGGGAGCTGTTTTTT
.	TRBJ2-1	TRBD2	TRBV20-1	CSASPSGGYNEQFF	TGCAGTGCTAGTCCAAGCGGGGGTTACAATGAGCAGTTCTTC
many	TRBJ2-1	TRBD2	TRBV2	CASSAEIGLASGHEQFF	TGTGCCAGCAGTGCCGAAATCGGACTAGCTTCCGGGCATGAGCAGTTCTTC
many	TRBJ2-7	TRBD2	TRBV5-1	CASSVRTSGGASYEQYF	TGCGCCAGCAGCGTACGGACTAGCGGGGGGGCCTCCTACGAGCAGTACTTC
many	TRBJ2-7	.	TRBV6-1	CASRTGTVRNEQYF	TGTGCCAGCAGGACCGGGACGGTTCGGAACGAGCAGTACTTC